The source of this T cell receptor beta chain is a study of shared clonotypes between healthy human individuals. Genomic DNA from unsorted samples was obtained from about 88 million PBMCs (per sample). Several immunoSEQ plates held equal portions of the genomic DNA taken from each subset. Data came from immunoSEQ multiplex PCR; TCRdb stores just in-frame clones and leaves some out. The table includes roughly 490,000 clones, around 80% detected once. The CDR3 covers 15 residues. J lost 5 bases, V lost 4 bases, and 5 bases had no gene match. Germline lookup yields CDR1 MGHRA and CDR2 YSYEKL. This sequence was found in a woman in her thirties or forties in good health. Some clones in this sample may be carry-over from other donors' samples. J is TRBJ2-7 and V is TRBV4-1; 13 nucleotides match TRBD2. Sequencing was carried out using PBMCs. The CDR3 here is CASSPLGLAGNEQYF. The CDR3 nucleotides read TGCGCCAGCAGCCCATTGGGACTAGCGGGAAACGAGCAGTACTTC.